This T cell receptor (beta chain) appears in the sequencing data of a study of PD-1 blockade in classical Hodgkin lymphoma. The CDR3 covers 13 residues. CDR1 is MDHEN and CDR2 is SYDVKM in the germline V gene. Trimming cost V 0 bases and J 3 bases, with 6 bases left between them. Time point given: newly diagnosed, previously untreated cHL patient sample. Serving as comparison were PBMCs from newly diagnosed, untreated classical Hodgkin lymphoma, which were sequenced alongside the relapsed/refractory trial patients. Libraries were prepared by immunoSEQ multiplex PCR; TCRdb keeps only in-frame clonotypes and omits some of them. The table shows some 17,000 clones, with approximately 84% occurring only once.

The chain carries TRBV28 and TRBJ2-7; D gene unclear. The sample comprised peripheral blood mononuclear cells (PBMCs). This clonotype originated in a human donor with classical Hodgkin lymphoma. The CDR3 reads CASSLWPGYEQYF. The CDR3 bases are TGTGCCAGCAGTTTATGGCCCGGCTACGAGCAGTACTTC.